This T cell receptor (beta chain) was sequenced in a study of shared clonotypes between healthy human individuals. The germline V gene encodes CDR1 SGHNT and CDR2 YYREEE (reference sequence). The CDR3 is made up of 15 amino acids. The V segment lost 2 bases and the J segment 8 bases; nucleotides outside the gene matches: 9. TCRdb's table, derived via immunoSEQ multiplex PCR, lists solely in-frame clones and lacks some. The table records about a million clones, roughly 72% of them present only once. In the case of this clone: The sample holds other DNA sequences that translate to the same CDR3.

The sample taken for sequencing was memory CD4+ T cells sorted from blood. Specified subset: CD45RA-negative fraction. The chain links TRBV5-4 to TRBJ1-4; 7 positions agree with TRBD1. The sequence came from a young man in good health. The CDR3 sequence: CASSLQGPVGEKLFF. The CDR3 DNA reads TGTGCCAGCAGCTTACAGGGGCCGGTTGGAGAAAAACTGTTTTTT.